This T cell receptor beta chain was found in a study of T cell responses to AZD1222 COVID-19 vaccine. Whole-study findings and limits: Repertoire sampling occurred only after the peak T cell response. The donor cohort was predominantly white British with a female majority, and clonal diversity may have been underestimated. Recipients of AZD1222 seropositive at baseline numbered only 5 or 6.

TCRdb keeps only in-frame clones here, not all; method: immunoSEQ multiplex PCR. Here the sample spans some 130,000 clones, approximately 90% being singletons. Between the trimmed V and J ends, which lost 5 bases and 3 bases, there was a span of 19 bases. CDR1 is SGHAT and CDR2 is FQNNGV in the germline V gene. The CDR3 contains 16 residues. Turning to this clone: Its antigen is currently unknown.

The sequences come from peripheral blood, collected on day 0 of AZD1222 vaccination. The clonotype originates from an adult in good health. The rearrangement uses TRBV11-2 and TRBJ1-1; tentative D call: TRBD1 (6 bases). CDR3 amino acids: CASSQKWGARDTEAFF. DNA for the CDR3: TGTGCCAGCAGCCAAAAGTGGGGGGCGCGAGACACTGAAGCTTTCTTT.